The rows below give T cell receptor beta chains drawn from one sample of a study of blood T cell repertoires in COVID-19. Only in-frame clones appear in the TCRdb table, and some are missing; sequencing was by immunoSEQ multiplex PCR. Of roughly 150,000 clones in the sample, under 90% are singletons; the top ten hold under 2.5%. Sequences were obtained from peripheral blood. The source of these receptors is a woman of 80 years or more with acute or convalescent COVID-19. The CDR3 runs from the conserved cysteine through the conserved F or W. A D gene is named only where the DNA matches it firmly. Not every row has a clone size; where given, it reads once, few, many or a size class.

d_call	clone_size	j_call	v_call	cdr3_aa	cdr3_nt
.	.	TRBJ1-6	TRBV27	CASSFQGINPDDNSPLHF	TGTGCCAGCAGTTTTCAGGGAATTAATCCTGATGATAATTCACCCCTCCACTTT
TRBD1	.	TRBJ2-7	TRBV6-5	CASGQGGEQYF	TGTGCCAGCGGACAGGGTGGCGAGCAGTACTTC
TRBD1	.	TRBJ2-5	TRBV25-1	CASSPVTGTGSQETQYF	TGTGCCAGCAGCCCGGTGACGGGGACAGGGTCCCAAGAGACCCAGTACTTC
TRBD2	.	TRBJ2-7	TRBV30	CAWSPLAGSYEQYF	TGTGCCTGGAGTCCCCTAGCGGGATCCTACGAGCAGTACTTC
TRBD1	.	TRBJ2-7	TRBV7-9	CAITGTGGDEQYF	TGTGCCATAACCGGGACAGGGGGCGACGAGCAGTACTTC
TRBD2	few	TRBJ2-3	TRBV5-1	CASSETSASTDTQYF	TGCGCCAGCAGCGAGACTAGCGCCAGCACAGATACGCAGTATTTT
.	.	TRBJ2-2	TRBV16	CASSPSVGPGELFF	TGTGCCAGCAGCCCGTCGGTGGGGCCCGGGGAGCTGTTTTTT
.	.	TRBJ2-7	TRBV9	CASSVDSAGWYEQYF	TGTGCCAGCAGCGTAGACTCTGCAGGGTGGTACGAGCAGTACTTC
TRBD1	once	TRBJ2-5	TRBV10-3	CAISEDRGRETQYF	TGTGCCATCAGTGAAGACAGGGGGCGAGAGACCCAGTACTTC
.	.	TRBJ1-1	TRBV14	CASSHGGMNTEAFF	TGTGCCAGCAGCCACGGAGGCATGAACACTGAAGCTTTCTTT
TRBD1	.	TRBJ1-5	TRBV19	CASSDQGAQPQHF	TGTGCCAGTAGCGACCAGGGGGCTCAGCCCCAGCATTTT
.	.	TRBJ2-1	TRBV5-4	CASSFRDWGSYNEQFF	TGTGCCAGCAGCTTTCGGGACTGGGGTTCCTACAATGAGCAGTTCTTC
TRBD2	.	TRBJ2-5	TRBV9	CASSVEGLAVETQYF	TGTGCCAGCAGCGTCGAGGGACTAGCCGTCGAGACCCAGTACTTC
.	.	TRBJ1-3	TRBV3-1/TRBV3-2	CASSQVTGTFHF	TGTGCCAGCAGCCAAGTCACCGGGACATTTCATTTT
.	.	TRBJ1-2	TRBV4-1	CASSQAAGLRGYTF	TGCGCCAGCAGCCAAGCTGCAGGGTTAAGAGGCTACACCTTC
.	.	TRBJ2-3	TRBV7-2	CASTLLNSADTQYF	TGTGCCAGCACCCTGTTGAACTCGGCAGATACGCAGTATTTT
TRBD2	.	TRBJ2-1	TRBV28	CASSTSSGGPSYNEQFF	TGTGCCAGCAGTACATCTAGCGGGGGGCCCTCATACAATGAGCAGTTCTTC
TRBD1	.	TRBJ1-1	TRBV11-2	CASSQTGGQGAGTEAFF	TGTGCCAGCAGCCAGACAGGAGGACAGGGGGCAGGCACTGAAGCTTTCTTT
.	.	TRBJ2-7	TRBV4-3	CASSIQAQREDRGYEQYF	TGCGCCAGCAGCATACAAGCCCAACGAGAGGACAGAGGCTACGAGCAGTACTTC
.	.	TRBJ1-3	TRBV5-1	CASSLAGRGNTIYF	TGCGCCAGCAGCTTGGCCGGACGGGGGAACACCATATATTTT
.	.	TRBJ2-1	TRBV29-1	CSVERRVKYGEQFF	TGCAGCGTTGAAAGGAGAGTCAAGTACGGCGAGCAGTTCTTC
.	.	TRBJ1-2	TRBV2	CASSEFRGWGYTF	TGTGCCAGCAGTGAATTTAGGGGCTGGGGCTACACCTTC
TRBD2	.	TRBJ2-5	TRBV5-1	CASSLAGGPGETQYF	TGCGCCAGCAGCCTAGCGGGAGGGCCAGGTGAGACCCAGTACTTC